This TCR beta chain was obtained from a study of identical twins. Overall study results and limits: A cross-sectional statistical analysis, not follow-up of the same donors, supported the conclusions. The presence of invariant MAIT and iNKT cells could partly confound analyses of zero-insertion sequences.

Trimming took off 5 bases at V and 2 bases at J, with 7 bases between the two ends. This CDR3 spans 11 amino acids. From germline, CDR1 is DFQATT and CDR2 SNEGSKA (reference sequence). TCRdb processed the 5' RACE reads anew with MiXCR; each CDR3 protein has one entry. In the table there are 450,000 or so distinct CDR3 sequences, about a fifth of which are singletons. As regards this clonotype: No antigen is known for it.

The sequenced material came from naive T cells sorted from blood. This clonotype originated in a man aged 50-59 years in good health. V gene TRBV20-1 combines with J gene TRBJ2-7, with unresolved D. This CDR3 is CSAPITYEQYF. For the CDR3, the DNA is TGCAGTGCTCCGATTACCTACGAGCAGTACTTC.